The rows below give T cell receptor beta chains drawn from one sample of a study of OX40 agonist ivuxolimab in advanced cancers. TCRdb's copy holds only in-frame clones and misses some; the assay was immunoSEQ multiplex PCR. The sample contains 45,000 to 65,000 clones, approximately 86% of which appear only once. Here the sequenced sample was CD4+ or CD8+ T cells sorted from blood, taken in a trial of the OX40 agonist ivuxolimab. The receptors derive from an adult with an advanced solid tumor such as melanoma, head and neck, liver or kidney cancer. Both conserved end residues are part of each CDR3. The D gene is left open where the match is weak. Only some rows state a clone size, as once, few, many or a class for expanded clones.

v_gene	j_gene	abundance	d_gene	CDR3nt	CDR3aa
TRBV28	TRBJ2-5	NA	TRBD1	TGTGCCAGCAGTTTACTCGCACAGGGGGCGCCAGAGACCCAGTACTTC	CASSLLAQGAPETQYF
TRBV2	TRBJ2-1	NA	NA	TGTGCCAGCAGTGAATGGGCGAACACCTACAATGAGCAGTTCTTC	CASSEWANTYNEQFF
TRBV6-5	TRBJ1-3	once	NA	TGTGCCAGCAGTTACTCTAATATCGGAAACACCATATATTTT	CASSYSNIGNTIYF
TRBV2	TRBJ1-2	NA	NA	TGTGCCAGCAGTGAACTGACGGGGTATGGCTACACCTTC	CASSELTGYGYTF
TRBV10-2	TRBJ2-1	NA	NA	TGCGCCAGCAGCGCGACTGGACCCAATGGGCAGTTCTTC	CASSATGPNGQFF
TRBV19	TRBJ1-5	once	TRBD1	TGTGCCAGTAGTCCGGACAGGGGGCGACGGTGGAGCAATCAGCCCCAGCATTTT	CASSPDRGRRWSNQPQHF
TRBV28	TRBJ2-1	once	TRBD1	TGTGCCAGCAGTTTACCCCAACGGGACAGGGGGCTATCGGGTGAGCAGTTCTTC	CASSLPQRDRGLSGEQFF
TRBV7-6	TRBJ1-4	once	NA	TGTGCCAGCAGCCCTCAGACAGGACAAGGTGGAACTAATGAAAAACTGTTTTTT	CASSPQTGQGGTNEKLFF
TRBV5-8	TRBJ1-5	NA	TRBD1	TGTGCCAGCAGCTGGACAGGTTGGAATCAGCCCCAGCATTTT	CASSWTGWNQPQHF
TRBV29-1	TRBJ2-5	NA	NA	TGCAGCGTTGAACCCCAGGAAGAGACCCAGTACTTC	CSVEPQEETQYF
TRBV11-1	TRBJ2-7	NA	NA	TGTGCCAGCAGCCTTCAGATAACCCGCTACGAGCAGTACTTC	CASSLQITRYEQYF
TRBV6-1	TRBJ2-1	few	TRBD2	TGTGCCAGCAGGATACTAGCGGGGGGGTACAATGAGCAGTTCTTC	CASRILAGGYNEQFF
TRBV4-1	TRBJ2-2	once	NA	TGCGCCAGCAGCCAGGAAGGGAACACCGGGGAGCTGTTTTTT	CASSQEGNTGELFF
TRBV29-1	TRBJ1-1	NA	TRBD1	TGCAGCGGGGGGACAGGGGTTTGGGGCACTGAAGCTTTCTTT	CSGGTGVWGTEAFF
TRBV7-7	TRBJ2-1	NA	NA	TGTGCCAGCAGCTCGAGCTCCTACAATGAGCAGTTCTTC	CASSSSSYNEQFF
TRBV9	TRBJ2-3	NA	NA	TGTGCCAGCGGCCCTTGGCGGGACTCCCCGAATACGCAGTATTTT	CASGPWRDSPNTQYF
TRBV19	TRBJ1-4	NA	NA	TGTGCCAGTAGTATCGGAACAACTAATGAAAAACTGTTTTTT	CASSIGTTNEKLFF
TRBV9	TRBJ1-5	NA	NA	TGTGCCAGCAGCGTAACCCCGCATCAGCCCCAGCATTTT	CASSVTPHQPQHF
TRBV2	TRBJ2-3	NA	TRBD1	TGTGCCAGCATTGGAAGTTTGGGACAGGGGGCAGATACGCAGTATTTT	CASIGSLGQGADTQYF
TRBV28	TRBJ2-7	NA	NA	TGTGCCAGCATTGGCTTAGGTAATTACGACCTTTACGAGCAGTACTTC	CASIGLGNYDLYEQYF
TRBV27	TRBJ1-4	NA	NA	TGTGCCAGCAGCCACTTACTATCACAGGGTCCAAATGAAAAACTGTTTTTT	CASSHLLSQGPNEKLFF
TRBV7-8	TRBJ2-5	NA	TRBD1	TGTGCCAGCAGCCCTCTAGGACAGGGGGTCTTTAAGGAGACCCAGTACTTC	CASSPLGQGVFKETQYF
TRBV4-1	TRBJ1-1	NA	NA	TGCGCCAGCAGCCAAGCGCAGGTTATCACTGAAGCTTTCTTT	CASSQAQVITEAFF
TRBV27	TRBJ1-4	NA	NA	TGTGCCAGCAGCCCCTCCTCGGCTCAGCTTAATGAAAAACTGTTTTTT	CASSPSSAQLNEKLFF
TRBV9	TRBJ1-2	NA	TRBD1	TGTGCCAGCAGCCCGACAGGGAGAGGCTACACCTTC	CASSPTGRGYTF
TRBV9	TRBJ1-1	once	NA	TGTGCCAGCAGCGTAGCCTCCTCCGGCCTTATTTCGAAGAACACTGAAGCTTTCTTT	CASSVASSGLISKNTEAFF
TRBV28	TRBJ2-1	NA	TRBD2	TGTGCCAGCAGTTGGGGACTAGCGGTCAATGAGCAGTTCTTC	CASSWGLAVNEQFF
TRBV7-6	TRBJ2-3	NA	NA	TGTGCCAGCAGCCAATTAACATTCGATACGCAGTATTTT	CASSQLTFDTQYF
TRBV27	TRBJ1-5	NA	NA	TGTGCCAGCACCCTAACGGGTGGCAATCAGCCCCAGCATTTT	CASTLTGGNQPQHF
TRBV29-1	TRBJ2-7	NA	NA	TGCAGCGTTTATGACGGAACCTACGAGCAGTACTTC	CSVYDGTYEQYF
TRBV7-6	TRBJ2-3	NA	NA	TGTGCCAGCAGCTTAATAACCTCCGGGTCAGGACACACAGATACGCAGTATTTT	CASSLITSGSGHTDTQYF
TRBV4-1	TRBJ1-1	NA	NA	TGCGCCAGTCAGGAACCGAACACTGAAGCTTTCTTT	CASQEPNTEAFF
TRBV19	TRBJ1-5	NA	NA	TGTGCCAGTAGTATCCTGGACAGTACCTATCAGCCCCAGCATTTT	CASSILDSTYQPQHF
TRBV5-1	TRBJ1-1	NA	NA	TGCGCCAGCAGCCCTGGACAGACGAACACTGAAGCTTTCTTT	CASSPGQTNTEAFF
TRBV13	TRBJ2-7	once	TRBD1	TGTGCCAGCAGCAAATCGGGACAGGGTGCCTACGAGCAGTACTTC	CASSKSGQGAYEQYF
TRBV14	TRBJ1-1	many	TRBD1	TGTGCCAGCAGCGTATCCGGGACAGGGGGTGAAGCTTTCTTT	CASSVSGTGGEAFF
TRBV7-8	TRBJ2-3	once	NA	TGTGCCAGCAGCTTAGTATCGGGGGTCGATCCTAGCACAGATACGCAGTATTTT	CASSLVSGVDPSTDTQYF
TRBV6-5	TRBJ2-7	NA	NA	TGTGCCAGCAACGGGGGCTCTGGGGGCACCGAGCAGTACTTC	CASNGGSGGTEQYF
TRBV28	TRBJ2-2	NA	NA	TGTGCCAGCAGTTTAGGCCAGAACACCGGGGAGCTGTTTTTT	CASSLGQNTGELFF
TRBV7-9	TRBJ1-1	few	NA	TGTGCCAGCAGCTTAGTAACAGGGTGGGATGAAGCTTTCTTT	CASSLVTGWDEAFF
TRBV9	TRBJ2-5	NA	NA	TGTGCCAGCAGGGGACTTGGGCAAGAGACCCAGTACTTC	CASRGLGQETQYF
TRBV30	TRBJ2-5	NA	TRBD2	TGTGCCTGGAGTGCCATAGCGGGAGGGGCCCAAGAGACCCAGTACTTC	CAWSAIAGGAQETQYF
TRBV4-1	TRBJ2-1	medium-sized	TRBD2	TGCGCCAGCACCCTCCGGGGGGTAGCGGGGGGACTTTACAATGAGCAGTTCTTC	CASTLRGVAGGLYNEQFF
TRBV25-1	TRBJ2-5	NA	NA	TGTGCCAGCACCAGATACGGTGAGACCCAGTACTTC	CASTRYGETQYF
TRBV11-2	TRBJ2-7	NA	NA	TGTGCCAGCAGCTCGGACGTCCCAAGCTCCTACGAGCAGTACTTC	CASSSDVPSSYEQYF